This T cell receptor (beta chain) was captured by sequencing in a study of OX40 agonist ivuxolimab in advanced cancers. General study results and limits: Blood T cells, both CD4+ and CD8+, expanded clonally by week 6 at 0.1 to 3.0 mg/kg.

Concerning this clone: Antigen unknown.

The CDR3 totals 18 residues. Germline loops: CDR1 SGHVS, CDR2 FQNEAQ. With 5 bases clipped from V and 1 base from J, the junction kept 12 bases outside the gene matches. Libraries were prepared by immunoSEQ multiplex PCR; TCRdb keeps only in-frame clonotypes and omits some of them. The sample consists of 25,000 to 35,000 clones, 75% to 90% of them appearing once. The specimen was CD4+ or CD8+ T cells sorted from blood, collected in a trial of the OX40 agonist ivuxolimab. The chain is built from TRBV7-8 and TRBJ2-3; 10 positions match TRBD2. This receptor was identified in an adult with an advanced solid tumor such as melanoma, head and neck, liver or kidney cancer. CDR3 sequence (DNA): TGTGCCAGCAGCCTCCGCCGGACTAGCGGAGAACGCACAGATACGCAGTATTTT. It specifies CASSLRRTSGERTDTQYF.